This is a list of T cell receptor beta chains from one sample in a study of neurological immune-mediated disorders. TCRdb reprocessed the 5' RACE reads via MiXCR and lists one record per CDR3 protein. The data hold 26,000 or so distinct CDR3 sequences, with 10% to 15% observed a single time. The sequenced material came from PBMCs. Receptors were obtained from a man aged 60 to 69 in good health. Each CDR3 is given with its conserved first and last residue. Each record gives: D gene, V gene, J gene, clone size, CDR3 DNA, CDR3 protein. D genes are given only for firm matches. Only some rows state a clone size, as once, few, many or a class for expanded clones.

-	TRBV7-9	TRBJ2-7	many	TGTACCAGCAGCTCCTCCTACGAGCAGTACTTC	CTSSSSYEQYF
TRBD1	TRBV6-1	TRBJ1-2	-	TGTGCCAGCATGACAGGGGCCACGCGGGGCTACACCTTC	CASMTGATRGYTF
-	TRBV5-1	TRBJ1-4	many	TGCGCCAGCATGGGTGGACAAATTAATGAAAAACTGTTTTTT	CASMGGQINEKLFF
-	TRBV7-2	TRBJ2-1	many	TGTGCCAGCAGCTTAAGGGCTGCCGACAATGAGCAGTTCTTC	CASSLRAADNEQFF
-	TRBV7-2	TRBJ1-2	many	TGTGCCAGCAGCTTACGGCCTGGGGGCTACACCTTC	CASSLRPGGYTF
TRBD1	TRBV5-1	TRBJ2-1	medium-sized	TGCGCCAGCAGCACCGGACAGGGGCGCCACAATGAGCAGTTCTTC	CASSTGQGRHNEQFF
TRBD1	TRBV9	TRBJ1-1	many	TGTGCCAGCAGCGCAGACTACAGGGGGTCCGACACTGAAGCTTTCTTT	CASSADYRGSDTEAFF
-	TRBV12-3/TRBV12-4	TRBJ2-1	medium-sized	TGTGCCAGCAGTTTCATCAGAGGCAATGAGCAGTTCTTC	CASSFIRGNEQFF
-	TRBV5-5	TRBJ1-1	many	TGTGCCAGCAGCTTCCCGGGGTGGGGCACTGAAGCTTTCTTT	CASSFPGWGTEAFF
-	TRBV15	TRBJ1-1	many	TGTGCCACCAGCAGAGCCAGTTTGACTGAAGCTTTCTTT	CATSRASLTEAFF
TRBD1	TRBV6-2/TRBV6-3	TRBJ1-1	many	TGTGCCAGCAGTCGCACGACAGGGAATACTGAAGCTTTCTTT	CASSRTTGNTEAFF
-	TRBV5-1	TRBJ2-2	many	TGCGCCAGCAGCTTGGGCAGGGTAGAGACCGGGGAGCTGTTTTTT	CASSLGRVETGELFF
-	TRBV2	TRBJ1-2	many	TGTGCCAGCAGTGAAGAGAGTGGCTACACCTTC	CASSEESGYTF
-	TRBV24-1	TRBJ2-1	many	TGTGCCACCAGTGATAAAGGGGCCGGAGAGAATGAGCAGTTCTTC	CATSDKGAGENEQFF
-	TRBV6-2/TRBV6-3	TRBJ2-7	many	TGTGCCAGCAGTTACTCAGGGCCTTCCTACGAGCAGTACTTC	CASSYSGPSYEQYF
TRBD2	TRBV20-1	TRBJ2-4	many	TGCAGTGCTAGAGATCCCCGCGCGGGAGGGCGTGAGATTCTGTACTTC	CSARDPRAGGREILYF
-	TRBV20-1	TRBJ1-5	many	TGCAGTGCTGGGGGCGGAACGAATAGCAATCAGCCCCAGCATTTT	CSAGGGTNSNQPQHF
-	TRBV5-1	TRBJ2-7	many	TGCGCCAGCAGCTTGGGCGTTCCGAACTACGAGCAGTACTTC	CASSLGVPNYEQYF
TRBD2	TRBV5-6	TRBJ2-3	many	TGTGCCAGCAGCCCTCCTGGACTAGCTTCTGGCACAGATACGCAGTATTTT	CASSPPGLASGTDTQYF
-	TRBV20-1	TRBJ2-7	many	TGCAGTGCTGGTGGGGAGCAGTACTTC	CSAGGEQYF